A single sample is the source of the 10 T cell receptor beta chains below, sequenced in a study of T cell responses to AZD1222 COVID-19 vaccine. Using immunoSEQ multiplex PCR, the repertoire was profiled, and TCRdb retains in-frame clones only, with some absent. The data hold 100,000 or so clones, with 90% observed a single time. The sequencing here drew on peripheral blood, taken on day 0 of AZD1222 vaccination. These receptors originate from an adult in good health.

This clone was detected only a few times. The CDR3 nucleotides are TGTGCCAGCAGCCTGCTTAAGGCCTACTACGAGCAGTACTTC. Encoded protein: CASSLLKAYYEQYF. V and J are TRBV28 and TRBJ2-7, with D hard to call. Germline CDR1 MDHEN, CDR2 SYDVKM. CDR3 length: 14 amino acids. V was cut by 6 bases and J by 3 bases, with 15 bases left in between.

The CDR3 coding sequence is TGTGCCAGCAGTTACCGTGGGCCTGGGAGCAATCAGCCCCAGCATTTT. Residues: CASSYRGPGSNQPQHF. V usage is TRBV6-5 and J usage is TRBJ1-5; D is uncertain. Germline-derived CDR1 and CDR2 are MNHEY and SVGAGI. This CDR3 comprises 16 residues. With 2 bases removed from V and 1 base from J, the gap between germline ends came to 12 bases.

This chain links TRBV7-9 with TRBJ1-1, with TRBD1 matching over 7 bases. This CDR3 is built from 14 residues. V trimming: 6 bases; J trimming: 5 bases; junction bases outside the gene matches: 9. Germline loops: CDR1 SEHNR, CDR2 FQNEAQ (reference sequence). The CDR3 nucleotides read TGTGCCAGCAGTTTTACAGGGGATAAAACTGAAGCTTTCTTT. This encodes CASSFTGDKTEAFF.

The chain combines TRBV30 with TRBJ1-6; D is undetermined. Per germline, CDR1 GTSNPN and CDR2 SVGIG (reference sequence). Trimming took off 2 bases at V and 10 bases at J, with 18 bases between the two ends. The CDR3 totals 15 residues. CDR3 DNA sequence: TGTGCCTGGAGTCTGGATACGCGTTTCGGATCACCCCTCCACTTT. Translating it yields CAWSLDTRFGSPLHF.

This rearrangement joins TRBV27 to TRBJ1-5, with 8 positions matching TRBD1. The V gene's germline CDR1 is MNHEY and CDR2 SMNVEV (reference sequence). The V gene end was trimmed by 8 bases and the J gene end by 7 bases; junction bases not matched to a gene: 10. CDR3 length: 14 amino acids. DNA of the CDR3: TGTGCCAGCGGCCCGACAGGGGCGGGGCAGCCCCAGCATTTT. The encoded protein is CASGPTGAGQPQHF.

The V and J genes are TRBV5-4 and TRBJ1-2; TRBD1 matches 11 bases. Germline assignment: CDR1 SGHNT and CDR2 YYREEE (reference sequence). The CDR3 covers 14 residues. The ends lost 3 bases at V and 2 bases at J; junction bases unmatched: 0. The CDR3 sequence is CASSWDRGNYGYTF. The CDR3 DNA reads as TGTGCCAGCAGCTGGGACAGGGGGAACTATGGCTACACCTTC.

V gene TRBV4-2 combines with J gene TRBJ2-7; 8 bases are a match to TRBD2. The CDR3 has 14 amino acids. CDR1 is LGHNA and CDR2 is YNFKEQ in the germline V gene. V lost 2 bases and J lost 3; bases outside the gene matches: 3. The CDR3 DNA reads TGTGCCAGCAGCCAATCGGGACTAGACTACGAGCAGTACTTC. Protein product: CASSQSGLDYEQYF.

The V call is TRBV12-3 or TRBV12-4, the J call TRBJ1-2; D uncertain. CDR3 size: 12 residues. The germline V and J ends were trimmed by 5 bases and 4 bases, with 8 bases remaining between them. CDR3 DNA sequence: TGTGCCAGCAGTCCCCTACGCTATGGCTACACCTTC. Translation: CASSPLRYGYTF.

This clone was detected a few times. This chain joins TRBV7-6 and TRBJ1-5, with unresolved D. This CDR3 spans 17 amino acids. V dropped 5 bases and J dropped 9 bases, with 26 bases sitting between them. Germline V gene data show CDR1 as SGHVS and CDR2 as FNYEAQ. CDR3 loop: CASSRPEVAVIEGPQHF. The CDR3 DNA is TGTGCCAGCAGCCGCCCGGAGGTAGCCGTCATAGAAGGGCCCCAGCATTTT.

There are a few counts of this clone. The chain is built from TRBV7-9 and TRBJ1-1; 7 positions match TRBD1. The trim removed 3 bases at V and 5 bases at J, leaving 9 bases unmatched. From germline, CDR1 is SEHNR and CDR2 FQNEAQ (reference sequence). The CDR3 is made up of 15 amino acids. CDR3 coding DNA: TGTGCCAGCAGCTTTAAGGGGGCGGCGGGGACTGAAGCTTTCTTT. Its translation is CASSFKGAAGTEAFF. The complete variable domain, with remaining parts taken from reference TRBV7-9 and TRBJ1-1, reads DTGVSQNPRHKITKRGQNVTFRCDPISEHNRLYWYRQTLGQGPEFLTYFQNEAQLEKSRLLSDRFSAERPKGSFSTLEIQRTEQGDSAMYLCASSFKGAAGTEAFFGQGTRLTVV.